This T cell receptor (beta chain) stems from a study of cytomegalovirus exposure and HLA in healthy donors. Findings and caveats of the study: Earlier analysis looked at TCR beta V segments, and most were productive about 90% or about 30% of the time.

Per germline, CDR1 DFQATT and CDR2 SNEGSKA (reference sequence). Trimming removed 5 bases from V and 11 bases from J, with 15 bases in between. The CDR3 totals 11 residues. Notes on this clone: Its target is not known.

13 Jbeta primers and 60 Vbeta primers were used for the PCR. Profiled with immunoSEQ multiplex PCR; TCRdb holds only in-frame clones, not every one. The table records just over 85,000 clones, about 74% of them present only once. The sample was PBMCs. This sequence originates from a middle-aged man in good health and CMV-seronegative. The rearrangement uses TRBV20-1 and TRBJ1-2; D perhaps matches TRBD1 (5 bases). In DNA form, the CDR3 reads TGCAGTGCTGGGGCGACAACGGGTTACACCTTC. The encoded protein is CSAGATTGYTF.